These 27 T cell receptor beta chains share one sample of origin, sequenced in a study of T cells after yellow fever vaccination. TCRdb called the 5' RACE reads again in MiXCR, with one record for every CDR3 protein. The sample shows about 340,000 distinct CDR3 sequences, 3% to 4.5% of them seen only once. Source: PBMCs, taken 5 days after the yellow fever booster vaccination. The receptor source for this set is a man between 18 and 35 years old who received the YFV17D yellow fever vaccine.

The chain joins TRBV7-8 to TRBJ1-4; D is possibly TRBD1 (6 bases). The germline V and J ends were trimmed by 5 bases and 8 bases, with 18 bases remaining between them. From germline, CDR1 is SGHVS and CDR2 FQNEAQ. The CDR3 is made up of 15 amino acids. CDR3 sequence reads: CASSTRGGGGEKLFF. The CDR3 nucleotides are TGTGCCAGCAGCACCCGGGGAGGGGGAGGGGAAAAACTGTTTTTT.

This clonotype was seen ten or more times. The chain is built from TRBV5-1 and TRBJ2-3; D possibly corresponds to TRBD2 (5 bases). CDR1 SGHRS and CDR2 YFSETQ come from the germline V gene. Deletions cut 5 bases from V and 0 bases from J, with 16 bases between. This CDR3 is 16 amino acids long. The CDR3 spells CASRPGRGTSTDTQYF. For the CDR3, the DNA is TGCGCCAGCAGACCCGGTCGGGGAACTAGCACAGATACGCAGTATTTT.

This clonotype has at least ten counts. The chain carries TRBV12-3 or TRBV12-4 and TRBJ1-1; 8 bases agree with TRBD1. The CDR3 extends over 14 amino acids. After removal of 8 bases from V and 1 base from J, the junction contained 6 bases not matched to a gene. CDR3 nucleotides: TGTGCCAGCCAATCGACAGGGGCGAACACTGAAGCTTTCTTT. This gives the protein CASQSTGANTEAFF.

This clonotype was seen many times. The DNA for the CDR3 is TGCGCCAGCAGCCAGGACAGGGGGCAAGGTGGCTACACCTTC. Translated, it gives CASSQDRGQGGYTF. The V call is TRBV4-3, the J call TRBJ1-2; 11 positions agree with TRBD1. Germline V gene sequence: CDR1 LGHNA, CDR2 YSLEER. The ends lost 3 bases at V and 7 bases at J; junction bases unmatched: 4. This CDR3 region has 14 residues.

The rearrangement uses TRBV3-1 and TRBJ1-2; D not certain. The ends were cut back, 1 base at V and 4 bases at J, with 10 bases in the middle. CDR1 and CDR2 from the germline V gene are LGHDT and YNNKEL (reference sequence). The CDR3 loop spans 14 amino acids. The CDR3 nucleotides read TGTGCCAGCAGCCAAGGTGGGATTTCCTATGGCTACACCTTC. Amino acid sequence: CASSQGGISYGYTF.

This clonotype turned up a few times. The chain combines TRBV7-9 with TRBJ2-2, with 7 positions matching TRBD1. This CDR3 is built from 13 residues. Trimming took 7 bases from V and 6 from J; bases not matched to a gene: 5. Germline CDR1 reads SEHNR; CDR2 reads FQNEAQ (reference sequence). This chain's CDR3 is CASTSTGAGELFF. The CDR3 DNA sequence: TGTGCCAGCACCTCAACAGGGGCCGGGGAGCTGTTTTTT.

This clonotype has only a few counts. CDR3 region: CASSLVGGYTDTQYF. The CDR3 DNA is TGTGCCAGCAGCTTAGTCGGGGGCTACACAGATACGCAGTATTTT. The chain carries TRBV7-2 and TRBJ2-3; D possibly uses TRBD1 or TRBD2 (6 bases each). Trimming pared 1 base from V and 2 bases from J, leaving 10 bases between. This CDR3 contains 15 residues. Per germline, CDR1 SGHTA and CDR2 FQGNSA.

The rearrangement uses TRBV2 and TRBJ2-7; 8 bases fit TRBD2. Germline V gene data show CDR1 as SNHLY and CDR2 as FYNNEI. The CDR3 length is 14 residues. V trimming: 7 bases; J trimming: 7 bases; junction bases outside the gene matches: 12. This CDR3 is CASTLSGVSQEQYV. CDR3 nucleotides: TGTGCCAGCACCCTTAGCGGGGTATCGCAAGAGCAGTACGTC.

This clonotype was seen many times. This sequence joins TRBV7-2 and TRBJ2-1; D gene uncertain. Germline values: CDR1 SGHTA, CDR2 FQGNSA. V gave up 1 base and J gave up 9 bases, with 10 bases separating them. There are 13 residues in the CDR3. This CDR3 reads CASSLVGDSEQFF. The CDR3 DNA sequence: TGTGCCAGCAGCTTAGTCGGCGATAGTGAGCAGTTCTTC. The variable domain in full, with the rest retrieved from reference TRBV7-2 and TRBJ2-1, is GAGVSQSPSNKVTEKGKDVELRCDPISGHTALYWYRQSLGQGLEFLIYFQGNSAPDKSGLPSDRFSAERTGGSVSTLTIQRTQQEDSAVYLCASSLVGDSEQFFGPGTRLTVL.

This clonotype was observed at least ten times. DNA for the CDR3: TGCGCCAGCAGCTTGAGGTATCTGGCTGGGGCCAACGTCCTGACTTTC. Encoded protein: CASSLRYLAGANVLTF. J is TRBJ2-6 and V is TRBV5-1, with D uncertain. V was clipped by 1 base and J by 2 bases, with 10 bases between them. The CDR3 is 16 residues long. Germline V gene lookup returns CDR1 SGHRS and CDR2 YFSETQ.

In this sample, this clonotype turned up a few times. The CDR3 coding sequence is TGTGCCAGCAGAAACCCGGGGGTAGTGGATACGCAGTATTTT. It yields the protein CASRNPGVVDTQYF. The chain is built from TRBV6-5 and TRBJ2-3; D might be TRBD2 (6 bases). The germline V gene has CDR1 MNHEY and CDR2 SVGAGI. The CDR3 runs to 14 residues. V lost 6 bases to trimming and J lost 6 bases, with 16 bases between them.

The V call is TRBV3-1, the J call TRBJ2-1; D perhaps matches TRBD2 (5 bases). This CDR3 comprises 15 residues. The germline V gene has CDR1 LGHDT and CDR2 YNNKEL (reference sequence). Deletions cut 1 base from V and 3 bases from J, with 10 bases between. The DNA of the CDR3 is TGTGCCAGCAGCCAAGGAGACGGGAACTACAATGAGCAGTTCTTC. Translating it yields CASSQGDGNYNEQFF.

The rearrangement uses TRBV7-3 and TRBJ2-7; 12 nucleotides align to TRBD1. Germline trimming cut 8 bases from V and 4 bases from J; bases unmatched to any gene: 6. Germline lookup yields CDR1 SGHTA and CDR2 FQGTGA. The CDR3 sequence is 14 residues long. CDR3 DNA sequence: TGTGCCAGCGCTCGGGACAGGGGGCATTACGAGCAGTACTTC. This sequence encodes CASARDRGHYEQYF.

This sequence joins TRBV7-8 and TRBJ2-7; TRBD1 matches 9 bases. This CDR3 spans 14 amino acids. Germline V gene data show CDR1 as SGHVS and CDR2 as FQNEAQ. V was pared by 4 bases and J by 2 bases, with 3 bases of the junction left unmatched. The DNA of the CDR3 is TGTGCCAGCAGCTCTCGACAGGGGGCCTACGAGCAGTACGTC. Translating gives CASSSRQGAYEQYV.

This clonotype appeared a few times. The chain is built from TRBV7-2 and TRBJ1-6, with D maybe TRBD1 (5 bases). The germline V gene encodes CDR1 SGHTA and CDR2 FQGNSA. The CDR3 is 14 residues long. The V end was cut by 4 bases, the J end by 14 bases, with 18 bases between. CDR3 DNA: TGTGCCAGCAGCTCAGGGCGGGCCCGGGGGACCCTCCACTTT. This translates into CASSSGRARGTLHF. Complete variable domain (other parts from reference TRBV7-2 and TRBJ1-6): GAGVSQSPSNKVTEKGKDVELRCDPISGHTALYWYRQSLGQGLEFLIYFQGNSAPDKSGLPSDRFSAERTGGSVSTLTIQRTQQEDSAVYLCASSSGRARGTLHFGNGTRLTVT.

Comment on this clonotype: A read error may produce the germline difference seen at one junction end. The chain uses TRBV3-1 and TRBJ2-1; 9 bases align to TRBD2. The CDR3 has 15 residues. Germline-derived CDR1 and CDR2 are LGHDT and YNNKEL (reference sequence). In DNA, the CDR3 is TGTGCCAGCTGCCAGGCGGCGGGGGGGCTTCATGAGCAGTTCTTC. This translates into CASCQAAGGLHEQFF.

The CDR3 DNA is TGTGCCAGCAGCCCCGGGACATTCACCGGGGAGCTGTTTTTT. It yields the protein CASSPGTFTGELFF. The chain links TRBV7-2 to TRBJ2-2, with D maybe TRBD1 (6 bases). The V end lost 5 bases, the J end lost 4 bases, and 11 bases lay between the germline ends. The CDR3 totals 14 residues. In germline, CDR1 is SGHTA, CDR2 FQGNSA. Looking up the rest from reference TRBV7-2 and TRBJ2-2 gives the full variable domain: GAGVSQSPSNKVTEKGKDVELRCDPISGHTALYWYRQSLGQGLEFLIYFQGNSAPDKSGLPSDRFSAERTGGSVSTLTIQRTQQEDSAVYLCASSPGTFTGELFFGEGSRLTVL.

This clonotype was counted a few times. This chain joins TRBV13 and TRBJ1-1; D call uncertain. The CDR3 is 15 residues long. The V end was cut by 5 bases, the J end by 3 bases, with 16 bases between. Germline V lookup: CDR1 PRHDT, CDR2 FYEKMQ (reference sequence). CDR3 loop: CASSPRVTSHTEAFF. CDR3 nucleotide sequence: TGTGCCAGCAGCCCAAGAGTCACTTCCCACACTGAAGCTTTCTTT.

The V gene is TRBV15, the J gene TRBJ2-3, with 8 bases identical to TRBD2. CDR3 size: 16 residues. V lost 3 bases, J lost 6 bases, and 11 bases stayed unmatched. Germline loops: CDR1 LNHNV, CDR2 YYDKDF (reference sequence). CDR3 in amino acids: CATSRGLELVTDTQYF. CDR3 sequence (DNA): TGTGCCACCAGCAGGGGACTAGAGCTGGTCACGGATACGCAGTATTTT.

The rearrangement joins TRBV30 to TRBJ1-4; D possibly corresponds to TRBD1 (5 bases). This CDR3 spans 13 amino acids. Germline loops: CDR1 GTSNPN, CDR2 SVGIG (reference sequence). Trimming pared 5 bases from V and 0 bases from J, leaving 7 bases between. CDR3 sequence: CAWGTATNEKLFF. For the CDR3, the DNA is TGTGCCTGGGGGACGGCAACTAATGAAAAACTGTTTTTT.

V is TRBV4-3 and J is TRBJ2-2; no firm D call. Germline CDR1 and CDR2: LGHNA and YSLEER. The V gene lost 1 base and the J gene lost 6 bases, with 12 bases spanning the gap. CDR3 length equals 15 residues. The CDR3 loop is CASSQVHLRAGELFF. As DNA, the CDR3 is TGCGCCAGCAGCCAAGTCCATCTTAGGGCCGGGGAGCTGTTTTTT.

This clonotype came up a few times. The chain combines TRBV5-5 with TRBJ1-3, with 9 positions matching TRBD1. The J segment lost 3 bases and the V segment lost 4 bases, leaving 5 bases of the junction unmatched. The CDR3 extends over 15 amino acids. The germline CDR1 and CDR2 sequences are SGHKS and YYEKEE (reference sequence). CDR3 protein: CASSRDRVRGNTIYF. CDR3 DNA: TGTGCCAGCAGCCGGGACAGGGTTCGTGGAAACACCATATATTTT. Full variable domain (missing parts from reference TRBV5-5 and TRBJ1-3): DAGVTQSPTHLIKTRGQQVTLRCSPISGHKSVSWYQQVLGQGPQFIFQYYEKEERGRGNFPDRFSARQFPNYSSELNVNALLLGDSALYLCASSRDRVRGNTIYFGEGSWLTVV.

The chain uses TRBV30 and TRBJ1-4, with 10 nucleotides matching TRBD1. The CDR3 has 16 residues. Germline V gives CDR1 GTSNPN, CDR2 SVGIG (reference sequence). Germline trimming cut 4 bases from V and 5 bases from J; bases unmatched to any gene: 10. CDR3 nucleotides: TGTGCCTGGACCTACGCCGAGACAGGGGGCAATGAAAAACTGTTTTTT. Translated: CAWTYAETGGNEKLFF.

This clonotype was observed at least ten times. CDR3 DNA sequence: TGTGCCAGCAGCTTTGCGGGGAGTGGGACAGCGAACACCGGGGAGCTGTTTTTT. Translation: CASSFAGSGTANTGELFF. The chain carries TRBV7-3 and TRBJ2-2, with D perhaps TRBD1 (7 bases). Germline CDR1 reads SGHTA; CDR2 reads FQGTGA. The CDR3 runs 18 residues. Trimming stripped 3 bases from V and 0 bases from J, with 17 bases between.

This clonotype occurred a few times. This rearrangement joins TRBV4-3 to TRBJ1-5; D unresolved. The CDR3 runs 14 residues. Trimming stripped 0 bases from V and 11 bases from J, with 14 bases between. In germline, CDR1 is LGHNA, CDR2 YSLEER. The CDR3 here is CASSQDYVGKAQHF. The CDR3 DNA reads as TGCGCCAGCAGCCAAGACTACGTGGGGAAGGCCCAGCATTTT.

This clonotype showed up just a few times. The V gene is TRBV20-1, the J gene TRBJ2-2; a weak D match, TRBD1 (5 bases). V gave up 0 bases and J gave up 11 bases, with 22 bases separating them. Per the germline V gene, CDR1 is DFQATT and CDR2 is SNEGSKA (reference sequence). CDR3 length: 16 amino acids. CDR3: CSARDQTASSMVELFF. CDR3 DNA: TGCAGTGCTAGAGATCAGACAGCCTCCTCAATGGTAGAGCTGTTTTTT.

The V and J genes are TRBV6-2 or TRBV6-3 and TRBJ2-7; 8 nucleotides line up with TRBD2. The CDR3 extends over 14 amino acids. Per the germline V gene, CDR1 is MNHEY and CDR2 is SVGEGT. Trimming removed 6 bases from V and 1 base from J; junction bases left unmatched: 5. CDR3 sequence reads: CASRIRGGSYEQYF. The CDR3 DNA reads as TGTGCCAGCAGAATTCGCGGGGGGTCCTACGAGCAGTACTTC.